Each of the 18 T cell receptor beta chains below was sequenced from the same sample in a study of blood T cell repertoires in COVID-19. Assay used: immunoSEQ multiplex PCR; TCRdb lists only in-frame clones, some missing. The repertoire holds around 260,000 clones, with about 86% as singletons. Source material: peripheral blood. These receptors all stem from a man between 18 and 29 years old with active or convalescent COVID-19.

Concerning this clone: The sample contains more than one DNA sequence encoding this CDR3. V is TRBV28 and J is TRBJ2-7; tentative D call: TRBD1 (6 bases). CDR1 is MDHEN, CDR2 SYDVKM, per germline. The CDR3 runs to 13 residues. V was shortened by 6 bases and J by 3 bases, with 12 bases between the two germline ends. This chain's CDR3 is CASSPGQSYEQYF. DNA for the CDR3: TGTGCCAGCAGCCCAGGACAGAGCTACGAGCAGTACTTC.

The V gene is TRBV28, the J gene TRBJ1-3; no definite D call. This CDR3 is built from 16 residues. Germline V gene data show CDR1 as MDHEN and CDR2 as SYDVKM. With 4 bases removed from V and 2 bases from J, the gap between germline ends came to 15 bases. The CDR3 here is CASSSGQRGPGNTIYF. The CDR3 nucleotides read TGTGCCAGCAGTTCGGGCCAAAGAGGGCCTGGAAACACCATATATTTT.

The chain is built from TRBV10-3 and TRBJ1-2; 7 nucleotides line up with TRBD1. The V gene's germline CDR1 is ENHRY and CDR2 SYGVKD. The CDR3 runs to 11 residues. The trim removed 10 bases at V and 10 bases at J, leaving 9 bases unmatched. This CDR3 is CATTGESAYTF. DNA of the CDR3: TGTGCCACCACAGGGGAATCCGCCTACACCTTC.

The V gene is TRBV19, the J gene TRBJ1-2; a possible D gene is TRBD1 (5 bases). Germline CDR1 is LNHDA and CDR2 is SQIVND (reference sequence). With 9 bases removed from V and 7 bases from J, the gap between germline ends came to 18 bases. The CDR3 totals 13 residues. The CDR3 DNA reads TGTGCCAGCAGGGAAGCCTCTGGCTCTGGCTACACCTTC. Residues: CASREASGSGYTF.

CDR3 in DNA: TGCGCCAGCAGCCCTCTCGGGTCGGCGGCAACTAATGAAAAACTGTTTTTT. Translation gives CASSPLGSAATNEKLFF. The rearrangement uses TRBV5-1 and TRBJ1-4; D unclear. Trimming stripped 4 bases from V and 0 bases from J, with 16 bases between. Germline V gene data show CDR1 as SGHRS and CDR2 as YFSETQ. There are 17 residues in the CDR3.

The chain carries TRBV12-3 or TRBV12-4 and TRBJ1-4; D may be TRBD1 (6 bases). CDR3 size: 12 residues. V dropped 6 bases and J dropped 8 bases, with 10 bases sitting between them. The CDR3 region has the DNA TGTGCCAGCAGAGGGGGAAGCGAAAAACTGTTTTTT. Protein product: CASRGGSEKLFF.

The rearrangement links TRBV2 to TRBJ2-7; perhaps TRBD2 as D (5 bases). Trimming removed 6 bases at V and 4 bases at J, with 22 bases between. In germline, CDR1 is SNHLY, CDR2 FYNNEI. This CDR3 is 16 amino acids long. The CDR3 DNA sequence: TGTGCCAGCAGGGAGGCTCGGGGTCAGAAAGAGTACGAGCAGTACTTC. It is translated as CASREARGQKEYEQYF.

The V call is TRBV6-5, the J call TRBJ1-4; D possibly corresponds to TRBD1 (5 bases). V lost 7 bases and J lost 4, with 16 bases in between. There are 15 residues in the CDR3. CDR1 and CDR2 (germline): MNHEY, SVGAGI. CDR3 coding DNA: TGTGCCAGCACTCTACGACAGAACCATAATGAAAAACTGTTTTTT. Amino acids: CASTLRQNHNEKLFF.

V and J are TRBV4-1 and TRBJ1-1; TRBD1 agrees at 7 bases. CDR1 is MGHRA, CDR2 YSYEKL, per germline. V dropped 0 bases and J dropped 10; count of bases not matched to a gene: 5. The CDR3 loop spans 13 amino acids. Here the CDR3 reads CASSQEPGGRAFF. DNA for the CDR3: TGCGCCAGCAGCCAAGAACCAGGGGGGAGAGCTTTCTTT.

The chain is built from TRBV5-6 and TRBJ2-7; 8 nucleotides align to TRBD2. Germline V CDR1 and CDR2: SGHDT, YYEEEE. The trim removed 7 bases at V and 5 bases at J, leaving 20 bases unmatched. The CDR3 consists of 17 residues. CDR3 sequence reads: CASSEGYPAGGLHEQYF. The CDR3 bases are TGTGCCAGCTCGGAGGGGTATCCGGCGGGAGGCTTACACGAGCAGTACTTC.

This chain uses TRBV6-2 or TRBV6-3 with TRBJ2-1; maybe TRBD1 (7 bases). Germline V lookup: CDR1 MNHEY, CDR2 SVGEGT. CDR3 length: 17 amino acids. V was shortened by 2 bases and J by 1 base, with 15 bases between the two germline ends. The CDR3 DNA reads as TGTGCCAGCAGTTACAGACTAGTGGGACAGTCCTACAATGAGCAGTTCTTC. Amino acid sequence: CASSYRLVGQSYNEQFF.

The genes are TRBV12-5 and TRBJ1-4, with a weak D call TRBD1 (6 bases). This CDR3 has 17 residues. Trimming removed 2 bases at V and 1 base at J, with 14 bases between. CDR1 LGHNT and CDR2 FRNRAP come from the germline V gene. The CDR3 is CASGLRQGRGTNEKLFF. The CDR3 DNA reads TGTGCTAGTGGTTTGAGGCAGGGGAGAGGAACTAATGAAAAACTGTTTTTT.

The chain recombines TRBV3-1 (or the pseudogene TRBV3-2) with TRBJ1-3, with D perhaps TRBD1 (6 bases). Trimming left V 1 base short and J 8 bases short, with 9 bases between. This CDR3 has 13 residues. Germline V gene lookup returns CDR1 LGHDT and CDR2 YNNKEL (reference sequence). The CDR3, as DNA: TGTGCCAGCAGCCAAGTTAAGGGGGACACCATATATTTT. It translates to CASSQVKGDTIYF.

The genes are TRBV7-9 and TRBJ1-2; tentatively, D is TRBD1 (5 bases). The V end lost 7 bases, the J end lost 1 base, and 10 bases lay between the germline ends. The CDR3 is 13 amino acids. Germline loops: CDR1 SEHNR, CDR2 FQNEAQ (reference sequence). CDR3 loop: CASTRGDNYGYTF. The CDR3 DNA is TGTGCCAGCACCCGGGGGGATAACTATGGCTACACCTTC.

CDR3 in amino acids: CASSQDRGNEKLFF. CDR3 DNA sequence: TGTGCCAGCAGCCAAGATAGGGGTAATGAAAAACTGTTTTTT. V is TRBV4-2 and J is TRBJ1-4; TRBD1 is a possible D gene (5 bases). Germline-derived CDR1 and CDR2 are LGHNA and YNFKEQ. The CDR3 has 14 amino acids. V shed 0 bases and J shed 4 bases, with 6 bases lying between them.

The chain couples TRBV7-9 to TRBJ1-1; no reliable D call. The ends were cut back, 1 base at V and 10 bases at J, with 13 bases in the middle. The CDR3 runs to 13 residues. Germline CDR1 reads SEHNR; CDR2 reads FQNEAQ (reference sequence). CDR3 bases: TGTGCCAGCAGCTTAGGGGCATTAAATAGAGCTTTCTTT. It yields the protein CASSLGALNRAFF.

This chain uses TRBV5-4 with TRBJ1-4; D perhaps matches TRBD1 (6 bases). Germline assignment: CDR1 SGHNT and CDR2 YYREEE (reference sequence). The V end lost 1 base, the J end lost 1 base, and 8 bases lay between the germline ends. The CDR3 has 15 amino acids. This chain's CDR3 is CASSLQGITNEKLFF. For the CDR3, the DNA is TGTGCCAGCAGCTTGCAGGGGATAACTAATGAAAAACTGTTTTTT.

This clone was detected only once. The chain couples TRBV19 to TRBJ2-7, with a tentative D call TRBD2 (5 bases). Germline assignment: CDR1 LNHDA and CDR2 SQIVND (reference sequence). The V gene lost 6 bases and the J gene lost 4 bases, with 16 bases spanning the gap. This CDR3 comprises 14 residues. The CDR3 region has the DNA TGTGCCAGTAGCCCCTCGGCGGGCCCGTACGAGCAGTACTTC. It is translated as CASSPSAGPYEQYF.